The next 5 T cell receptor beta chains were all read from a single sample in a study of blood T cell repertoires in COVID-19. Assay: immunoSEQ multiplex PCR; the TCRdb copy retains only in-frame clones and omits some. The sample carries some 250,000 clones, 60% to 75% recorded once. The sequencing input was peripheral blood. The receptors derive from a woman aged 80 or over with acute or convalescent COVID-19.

The CDR3 coding sequence is TGCGCCAGCAGCCAAGATAGCGGGGAAAACTATGGCTACACCTTC. It translates to CASSQDSGENYGYTF. This rearrangement joins TRBV4-3 to TRBJ1-2; D remains ambiguous. CDR1 and CDR2 from the germline V gene are LGHNA and YSLEER. The CDR3 is 15 amino acids. V lost 0 bases and J lost 2, with 10 bases in between.

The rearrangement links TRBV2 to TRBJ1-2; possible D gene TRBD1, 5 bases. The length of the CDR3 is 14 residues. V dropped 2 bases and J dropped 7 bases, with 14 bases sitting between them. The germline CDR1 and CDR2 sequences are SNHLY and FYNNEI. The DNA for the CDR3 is TGTGCCAGCAGTGAAAGGCAGGGTTCGAGTGGCTACACCTTC. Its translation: CASSERQGSSGYTF.

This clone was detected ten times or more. Here the CDR3 reads CASNPTGQNNEQFF. CDR3 DNA sequence: TGTGCCAGCAACCCAACGGGACAGAACAATGAGCAGTTCTTC. This chain connects TRBV3-1 (or the pseudogene TRBV3-2) to TRBJ2-1, with 7 bases that match TRBD1. V dropped 7 bases and J dropped 5; count of bases not matched to a gene: 8. This CDR3 has 14 amino acids. CDR1 and CDR2 (germline): LGHDT, YNNKEL (reference sequence).

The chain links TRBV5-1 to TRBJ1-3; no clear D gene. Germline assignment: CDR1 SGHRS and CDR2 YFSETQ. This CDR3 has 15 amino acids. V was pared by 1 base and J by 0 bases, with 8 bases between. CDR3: CASSLWGDSGNTIYF. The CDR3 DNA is TGCGCCAGCAGCTTGTGGGGAGACTCTGGAAACACCATATATTTT. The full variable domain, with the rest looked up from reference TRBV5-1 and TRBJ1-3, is KAGVTQTPRYLIKTRGQQVTLSCSPISGHRSVSWYQQTPGQGLQFLFEYFSETQRNKGNFPGRFSGRQFSNSRSEMNVSTLELGDSALYLCASSLWGDSGNTIYFGEGSWLTVV.

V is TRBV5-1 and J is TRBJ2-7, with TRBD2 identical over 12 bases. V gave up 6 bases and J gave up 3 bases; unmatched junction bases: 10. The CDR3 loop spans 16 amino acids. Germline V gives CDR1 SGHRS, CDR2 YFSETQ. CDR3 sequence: CASKGTSGHMDYEQYF. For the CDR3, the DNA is TGCGCCAGCAAAGGGACTAGCGGGCACATGGACTACGAGCAGTACTTC.